Below are 6 T cell receptor beta chains sequenced from a single sample in a study of cytomegalovirus exposure and HLA in healthy donors. 13 Jbeta primers and 60 Vbeta primers were used for the PCR. Repertoires were generated with immunoSEQ multiplex PCR, while TCRdb's copy carries only in-frame clones and drops some. The table lists over 200,000 clones, about 81% of them singletons, with 5.4% in the top ten. The sequencing input was PBMCs. These receptor sequences come from a woman aged 40 to 49 in good health and CMV-seropositive.

The rearrangement uses TRBV2 and TRBJ1-2, with D possibly TRBD1 on 6 matching bases. CDR3 size: 20 residues. Germline V CDR1 and CDR2: SNHLY, FYNNEI. Trimming left V 1 base short and J 0 bases short, with 24 bases between. This CDR3 reads CASSEGYRNREGLSNYGYTF. CDR3 sequence (DNA): TGTGCCAGCAGTGAAGGATATAGGAACAGGGAAGGCCTATCTAACTATGGCTACACCTTC.

The chain joins TRBV7-2 to TRBJ1-3; 9 bases agree with TRBD1. CDR3 length: 17 amino acids. Germline assignment: CDR1 SGHTA and CDR2 FQGNSA. V gave up 2 bases and J gave up 0 bases; unmatched junction bases: 5. CDR3 region: CASSLRDRDSSGNTIYF. CDR3 DNA: TGTGCCAGCAGCTTACGGGACAGGGACTCCTCTGGAAACACCATATATTTT.

This chain uses TRBV7-9 with TRBJ1-5; D perhaps matches TRBD1 (6 bases). The CDR3 loop spans 15 amino acids. Germline assignment: CDR1 SEHNR and CDR2 FQNEAQ (reference sequence). V shed 2 bases and J shed 2 bases, with 10 bases lying between them. The CDR3 spells CASSLQRQGNQPQHF. Written as DNA, the CDR3 is TGTGCCAGCAGCTTACAAAGACAGGGCAATCAGCCCCAGCATTTT.

V is TRBV5-6 and J is TRBJ1-2; 8 bases map to TRBD1. There are 14 residues in the CDR3. Unmatched junction bases numbered 6, after V lost 4 bases and J lost 4 bases. Germline V CDR1 and CDR2: SGHDT, YYEEEE. CDR3 residues: CASSPGTGRYGYTF. Written as DNA, the CDR3 is TGTGCCAGCAGCCCCGGGACAGGCCGCTATGGCTACACCTTC.

This rearrangement joins TRBV7-6 to TRBJ1-3; D remains ambiguous. CDR1 is SGHVS, CDR2 FNYEAQ, per germline. V was cut by 1 base and J by 0 bases, with 13 bases left in between. The CDR3 totals 17 residues. CDR3 sequence reads: CASSLGGSWSSGNTIYF. CDR3 nucleotides: TGTGCCAGCAGCTTAGGAGGATCATGGAGCTCTGGAAACACCATATATTTT.

The chain's CDR3 is CASSAPSGYGYTF. The CDR3 DNA reads as TGTGCCAGCAGCGCCCCTTCGGGTTATGGCTACACCTTC. The chain is built from TRBV9 and TRBJ1-2; no definite D call. The V gene's germline CDR1 is SGDLS and CDR2 YYNGEE. V dropped 3 bases and J dropped 5 bases, with 11 bases sitting between them. This CDR3 has 13 amino acids.